Sequencing of this T cell receptor (beta chain) was carried out in a study of shared clonotypes between healthy human individuals. Whole-study findings and limits: The rarefaction results pointed to incomplete sorted-subset sequencing despite large depth.

The protocol was immunoSEQ multiplex PCR, while the TCRdb copy is restricted to in-frame clones and leaves out a portion. The sample contains approximately 500,000 clones, about 96% of which appear only once. As regards this clone: Its specificity is unknown.

Sequenced input: naive CD4+ T cells sorted from blood. Regarding subset: CD45RA+ positively selected. This clonotype originated in a woman younger than 45 in good health.

CDR3: CASSQAGEQYF. The CDR3 DNA sequence: TGTGCCAGCAGTCAAGCGGGCGAGCAGTACTTC. This chain uses TRBV6-4 with TRBJ2-7, with a tentative D call TRBD2 (6 bases). The ends were cut back, 5 bases at V and 6 bases at J, with 8 bases in the middle. The CDR3 totals 11 residues. Germline CDR1 reads MRHNA; CDR2 reads SNTAGT.